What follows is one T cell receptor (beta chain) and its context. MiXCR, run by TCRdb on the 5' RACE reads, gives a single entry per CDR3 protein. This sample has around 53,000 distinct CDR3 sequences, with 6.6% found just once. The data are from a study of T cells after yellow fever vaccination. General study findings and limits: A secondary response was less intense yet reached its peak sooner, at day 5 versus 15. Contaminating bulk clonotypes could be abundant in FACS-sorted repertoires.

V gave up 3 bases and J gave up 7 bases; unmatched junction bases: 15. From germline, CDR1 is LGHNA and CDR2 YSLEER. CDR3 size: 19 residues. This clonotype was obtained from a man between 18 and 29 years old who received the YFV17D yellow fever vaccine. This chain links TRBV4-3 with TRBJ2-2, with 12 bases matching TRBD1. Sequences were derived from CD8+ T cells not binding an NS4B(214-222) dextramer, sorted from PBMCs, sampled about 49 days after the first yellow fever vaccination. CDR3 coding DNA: TGCGCCAGCAGCCAGTCGTACCCCGGGACAGGGGGCATAGTCGGGGAGCTGTTTTTT. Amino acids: CASSQSYPGTGGIVGELFF.